Presented here are 25 T cell receptor beta chains from one specimen sequenced in a study of CD8 T cells in ankylosing spondylitis. TCRdb used MiXCR to reprocess the 5' RACE reads, holding one entry per CDR3 protein. The table includes approximately 100,000 distinct CDR3 sequences, 24% detected once. Sequencing was performed on synovial fluid, either unsorted or a sorted T cell fraction (not recorded which). All receptors come from a male donor with ankylosing spondylitis.

This clonotype has only a few counts. This chain uses TRBV29-1 with TRBJ2-1; D is perhaps TRBD2 (5 bases). Germline CDR1 SQVTM, CDR2 ANQGSEA. V dropped 6 bases and J dropped 6 bases, with 15 bases sitting between them. CDR3 length: 13 amino acids. The CDR3 is CSVGRTSSNEQFF. For the CDR3, the DNA is TGCAGCGTGGGCCGTACTAGTTCCAATGAGCAGTTCTTC.

This clonotype was counted only a few times. The chain joins TRBV27 to TRBJ1-5, with D possibly matching TRBD1 (6 bases). V was pared by 5 bases and J by 5 bases, with 19 bases between. The germline V gene has CDR1 MNHEY and CDR2 SMNVEV (reference sequence). There are 16 residues in the CDR3. The DNA of the CDR3 is TGTGCCAGCAGTAACCTAGACAGGAATTCCCATCAGCCCCAGCATTTT. Amino acid sequence: CASSNLDRNSHQPQHF.

The chain uses TRBV20-1 and TRBJ1-5, with D maybe TRBD1 (5 bases). Germline-derived CDR1 and CDR2 are DFQATT and SNEGSKA (reference sequence). CDR3 length equals 12 residues. V was clipped by 3 bases and J by 7 bases, with 10 bases between them. The CDR3 DNA is TGCAGTGCTAGGGGAGGGGACCAGCCCCAGCATTTT. Translated, it gives CSARGGDQPQHF.

The chain carries TRBV20-1 and TRBJ2-1, with D possibly TRBD1 on 6 matching bases. The germline CDR1 and CDR2 sequences are DFQATT and SNEGSKA (reference sequence). Trimming took off 3 bases at V and 6 bases at J, with 12 bases between the two ends. This CDR3 spans 13 amino acids. The CDR3 sequence: CSASRGSFNEQFF. The CDR3 DNA sequence: TGCAGTGCTAGCAGGGGTAGTTTCAATGAGCAGTTCTTC.

This clonotype turned up a few times. V gene TRBV15 combines with J gene TRBJ1-2; D possibly corresponds to TRBD1 (5 bases). The CDR3 length is 16 residues. V was cut by 5 bases and J by 3 bases, with 19 bases left in between. Germline V CDR1 and CDR2: LNHNV, YYDKDF (reference sequence). The CDR3 DNA sequence: TGTGCCACCAGCGGTGAGACAGCGAAAGGCTACTATGGCTACACCTTC. Its translation is CATSGETAKGYYGYTF.

The chain links TRBV5-1 to TRBJ1-3; TRBD1 agrees at 9 bases. CDR3 length: 16 amino acids. Trimming at V came to 5 bases and at J to 1 base, leaving 7 bases not matched to a gene. Per the germline V gene, CDR1 is SGHRS and CDR2 is YFSETQ. CDR3 sequence: CASRPDRGGSGNTIYF. In nucleotides, the CDR3 is TGCGCCAGCAGACCGGACAGGGGTGGTTCTGGAAACACCATATATTTT.

The CDR3: CASSPSGEEVYEQYV. The CDR3 DNA sequence: TGCGCCAGCAGCCCTAGCGGGGAGGAGGTATACGAGCAGTACGTC. The chain joins TRBV5-1 to TRBJ2-7, with 9 bases lining up with TRBD2. From germline, CDR1 is SGHRS and CDR2 YFSETQ. Germline trimming cut 4 bases from V and 4 bases from J; bases unmatched to any gene: 9. This CDR3 spans 15 amino acids.

This clonotype was detected only a few times. The chain uses TRBV9 and TRBJ2-2, with a possible D match to TRBD2 (5 bases). The germline CDR1 and CDR2 sequences are SGDLS and YYNGEE. The CDR3 has 13 amino acids. Trimming left V 2 bases short and J 7 bases short, with 9 bases between. The CDR3 protein is CASSVNDYGELFF. Written as DNA, the CDR3 is TGTGCCAGCAGCGTTAACGACTACGGGGAGCTGTTTTTT.

The chain is built from TRBV11-2 and TRBJ2-7, with TRBD1 matching over 9 bases. Trimming cost V 3 bases and J 1 base; bases outside gene matches: 13. The CDR3 is 18 residues long. CDR1 is SGHAT, CDR2 FQNNGV, per germline. In DNA, the CDR3 is TGTGCCAGCAGCTTTCGTATCGGGACAGGGTCCACATCCTACGAGCAGTACTTC. Its translation: CASSFRIGTGSTSYEQYF. The variable domain in full, completed from reference TRBV11-2 and TRBJ2-7, reads EAGVAQSPRYKIIEKRQSVAFWCNPISGHATLYWYQQILGQGPKLLIQFQNNGVVDDSQLPKDRFSAERLKGVDSTLKIQPAKLEDSAVYLCASSFRIGTGSTSYEQYFGPGTRLTVT.

The V call is TRBV18, the J call TRBJ2-7, with D unclear. Germline loops: CDR1 KGHSH, CDR2 LQKENI. The CDR3 totals 13 residues. V lost 5 bases, J lost 1 base, and 9 bases lay in between. CDR3 sequence (DNA): TGTGCCAGCTCAAAAGAGCAGTCCTACGAGCAGTACTTC. Protein product: CASSKEQSYEQYF.

This clonotype has a handful of counts. J is TRBJ2-1 and V is TRBV6-2 or TRBV6-3; D gene ambiguous. The CDR3 totals 11 residues. V lost 5 bases and J 9 bases, leaving 8 bases between the germline ends. Looked up from germline, CDR1 is MNHEY and CDR2 is SVGEGT. The CDR3 DNA sequence: TGTGCCAGCAGTGACGGTGGTGAGCAGTTCTTC. It encodes CASSDGGEQFF.

This clonotype has a handful of counts. The V call is TRBV20-1, the J call TRBJ2-3; 7 nucleotides agree with TRBD2. After removal of 4 bases from V and 1 base from J, the junction contained 5 bases not matched to a gene. Germline V gene data show CDR1 as DFQATT and CDR2 as SNEGSKA (reference sequence). The CDR3 spans 14 residues. The CDR3 DNA sequence: TGCAGTGCTATGGGGGGGAGGCGCACAGATACGCAGTATTTT. It specifies CSAMGGRRTDTQYF.

The chain links TRBV20-1 to TRBJ2-3, with TRBD2 matching 10 bases. Germline V gives CDR1 DFQATT, CDR2 SNEGSKA (reference sequence). This CDR3 comprises 16 residues. Trimming cost V 1 base and J 2 bases; bases outside gene matches: 6. The CDR3 nucleotides are TGCAGTGCTAGAGCCTCTAGCGGGAGTGTCACAGATACGCAGTATTTT. It encodes CSARASSGSVTDTQYF.

The V and J genes are TRBV4-1 and TRBJ2-3, with D perhaps matching TRBD2 (5 bases). Deletions cut 4 bases from V and 2 bases from J, with 13 bases between. The CDR3 is 15 residues long. Germline V gene data show CDR1 as MGHRA and CDR2 as YSYEKL. This CDR3 is CASSLRSGSTDTQYF. The CDR3 DNA reads as TGCGCCAGCAGCCTCAGAAGCGGCTCCACAGATACGCAGTATTTT.

In its sample, this clonotype was seen a few times. The V gene is TRBV4-1, the J gene TRBJ2-3; unclear D gene. The V gene's germline CDR1 is MGHRA and CDR2 YSYEKL. CDR3 length equals 16 residues. The germline V and J ends were trimmed by 0 bases and 1 base, with 11 bases remaining between them. The CDR3 coding sequence is TGCGCCAGCAGCCAAGATAAGAGCGCCCGCACAGATACGCAGTATTTT. Its protein is CASSQDKSARTDTQYF.

This clonotype was counted between two and nine times. The chain uses TRBV12-3 or TRBV12-4 and TRBJ1-4, with TRBD1 as a possible D gene (5 bases). The CDR3 is 14 residues long. Deletions cut 4 bases from V and 5 bases from J, with 11 bases between. The CDR3 loop reads CASSWGRRNEKLFF. In nucleotides, the CDR3 is TGTGCCAGCAGTTGGGGACGCCGAAATGAAAAACTGTTTTTT.

The J gene is TRBJ2-5, the V gene TRBV3-1, with TRBD2 matching over 7 bases. V shed 2 bases, J shed 9 bases, and the junction held 6 bases outside the gene matches. The germline V gene has CDR1 LGHDT and CDR2 YNNKEL (reference sequence). CDR3 size: 13 residues. The CDR3 reads CASSQLGRGAQYF. The CDR3 DNA follows: TGTGCCAGCAGCCAATTGGGCCGGGGGGCCCAGTACTTC.

The chain uses TRBV12-3 or TRBV12-4 and TRBJ1-2; TRBD1 matches at 11 bases. There are 13 residues in the CDR3. Trimming removed 5 bases from V and 10 bases from J; junction bases left unmatched: 6. The CDR3 region has the DNA TGTGCCAGCAGTCCGGACAGGGGGCGAGACTACACCTTC. Protein sequence: CASSPDRGRDYTF.

J is TRBJ1-2 and V is TRBV12-3 or TRBV12-4; 7 nucleotides match TRBD1. The CDR3 consists of 13 residues. V was clipped by 6 bases and J by 7 bases; unmatched bases: 8. The CDR3 protein is CASSLQGIRGYTF. The CDR3 nucleotides are TGTGCCAGCAGCCTACAGGGGATCCGTGGCTACACCTTC.

The chain links TRBV29-1 to TRBJ2-5, with D possibly matching TRBD2 (6 bases). Trimming cost V 6 bases and J 4 bases, with 12 bases left between them. Looked up from germline, CDR1 is SQVTM and CDR2 is ANQGSEA. CDR3 length: 12 residues. CDR3 coding DNA: TGCAGCGTCCAGTGGGAGGTAGAGACCCAGTACTTC. Translating gives CSVQWEVETQYF.

This clonotype occurred many times. The rearrangement joins TRBV9 to TRBJ1-4; 10 nucleotides agree with TRBD1. Germline CDR1 and CDR2: SGDLS and YYNGEE. With V trimmed by 1 base and J by 8 bases, 8 bases remained unmatched. This CDR3 has 16 amino acids. The CDR3 bases are TGTGCCAGCAGCGTAATCGTGGGACAGGGGAGGGAAAAACTGTTTTTT. Protein: CASSVIVGQGREKLFF.

This chain links TRBV5-1 with TRBJ2-1; 7 bases match TRBD1. Germline lookup yields CDR1 SGHRS and CDR2 YFSETQ. J lost 6 bases, V lost 1 base, and 10 bases had no gene match. The CDR3 is made up of 16 amino acids. CDR3 sequence: CASSLTGTGEPNEQFF. The CDR3 DNA is TGCGCCAGCAGCTTGACCGGTACAGGGGAACCCAATGAGCAGTTCTTC.

Only a few counts were recorded for this clonotype. The chain carries TRBV10-3 and TRBJ2-4; 8 bases map to TRBD1. The CDR3 is made up of 15 amino acids. V shed 5 bases and J 0 bases; nucleotides not matched to a gene: 3. Germline CDR1 reads ENHRY; CDR2 reads SYGVKD. CDR3 DNA: TGTGCCATCAGTCCGGGACAGGTAGCCAAAAACATTCAGTACTTC. Translating gives CAISPGQVAKNIQYF.

J is TRBJ2-7 and V is TRBV5-1, with TRBD2 identical over 11 bases. Looked up from germline, CDR1 is SGHRS and CDR2 is YFSETQ. V trimming: 5 bases; J trimming: 0 bases; junction bases outside the gene matches: 7. The CDR3 covers 16 residues. As DNA, the CDR3 is TGCGCCAGCAGTCCGGGACTAGCGGAGAGCTCCTACGAGCAGTACGTC. Amino acid sequence: CASSPGLAESSYEQYV.

This chain links TRBV16 with TRBJ2-1, with D maybe TRBD1 (6 bases). Germline assignment: CDR1 KGHSY and CDR2 FQNENV. The CDR3 totals 14 residues. V was trimmed by 7 bases and J by 6 bases, leaving 16 bases between them. CDR3 in DNA: TGTGCCAGCACCCCAGGGGTTTTTGGCAATGAGCAGTTCTTC. This gives the protein CASTPGVFGNEQFF. Complete variable domain (other parts from reference TRBV16 and TRBJ2-1): GEEVAQTPKHLVRGEGQKAKLYCAPIKGHSYVFWYQQVLKNEFKFLISFQNENVFDETGMPKERFSAKCLPNSPCSLEIQATKLEDSAVYFCASTPGVFGNEQFFGPGTRLTVL.